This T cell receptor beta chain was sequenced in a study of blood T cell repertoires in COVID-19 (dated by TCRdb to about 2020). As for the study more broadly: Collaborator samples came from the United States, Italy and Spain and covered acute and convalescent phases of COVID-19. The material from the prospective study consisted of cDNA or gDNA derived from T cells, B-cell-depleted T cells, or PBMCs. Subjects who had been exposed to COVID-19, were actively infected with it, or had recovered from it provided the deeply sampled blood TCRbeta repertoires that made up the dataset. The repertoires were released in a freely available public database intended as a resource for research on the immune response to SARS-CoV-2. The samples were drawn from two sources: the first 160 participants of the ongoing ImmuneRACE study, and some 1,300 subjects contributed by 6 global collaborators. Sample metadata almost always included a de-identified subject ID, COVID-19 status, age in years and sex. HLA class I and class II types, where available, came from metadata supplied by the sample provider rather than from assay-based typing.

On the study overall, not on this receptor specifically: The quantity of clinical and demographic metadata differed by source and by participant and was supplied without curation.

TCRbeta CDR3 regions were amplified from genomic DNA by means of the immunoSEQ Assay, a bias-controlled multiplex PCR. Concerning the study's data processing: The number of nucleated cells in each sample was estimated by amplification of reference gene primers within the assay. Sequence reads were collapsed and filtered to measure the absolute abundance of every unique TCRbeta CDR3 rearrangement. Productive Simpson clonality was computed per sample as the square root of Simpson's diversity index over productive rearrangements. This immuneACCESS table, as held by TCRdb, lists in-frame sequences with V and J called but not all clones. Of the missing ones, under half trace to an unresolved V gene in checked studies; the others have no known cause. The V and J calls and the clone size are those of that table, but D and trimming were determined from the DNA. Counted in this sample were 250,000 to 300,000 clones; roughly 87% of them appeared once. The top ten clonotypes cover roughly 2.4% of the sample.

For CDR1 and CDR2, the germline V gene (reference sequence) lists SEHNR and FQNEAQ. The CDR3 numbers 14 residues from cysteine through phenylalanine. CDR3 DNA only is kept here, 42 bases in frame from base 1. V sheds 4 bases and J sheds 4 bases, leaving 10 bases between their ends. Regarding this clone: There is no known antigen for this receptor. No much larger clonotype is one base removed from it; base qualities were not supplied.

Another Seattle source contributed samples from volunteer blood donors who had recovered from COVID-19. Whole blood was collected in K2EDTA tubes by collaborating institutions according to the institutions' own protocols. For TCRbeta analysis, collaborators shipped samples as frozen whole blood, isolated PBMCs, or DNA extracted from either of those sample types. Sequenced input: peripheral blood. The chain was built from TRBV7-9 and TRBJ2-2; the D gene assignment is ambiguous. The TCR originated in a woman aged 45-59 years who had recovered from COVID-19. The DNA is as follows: TGTGCCAGCAGCTGGGCCAAGACCACCGGGGAGCTGTTTTTT. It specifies CASSWAKTTGELFF.